The following is a T cell receptor beta chain sequence with its context. The data originate from a study of blood T cell repertoires in COVID-19. Across the study: Sites in the United States, Italy and Spain provided acute and convalescent COVID-19 samples. T cells, B-cell-depleted T cells, or PBMCs supplied cDNA or gDNA.

The germline CDR1 and CDR2 sequences are LNHNV and YYDKDF (reference sequence). The CDR3 is 12 residues long. The germline V and J ends were trimmed by 11 bases and 0 bases, with 9 bases remaining between them. Per the original data handling: Estimation of nucleated cell counts was performed using reference gene primer amplification. Assay used: immunoSEQ multiplex PCR; TCRdb lists only in-frame clones, some missing. V, J and clone size are taken as reported in that table, and D and trimming were inferred from the DNA itself. The table has around 100,000 clones, approximately 81% seen once. Sequencing was carried out using peripheral blood. The chain combines TRBV15 with TRBJ2-3, with no clear D. The clonotype was recovered from a human donor in a cohort sampled during active COVID-19. CDR3 residues: CACAKSTDTQYF. Here the CDR3 DNA reads TGTGCCTGCGCGAAGAGCACAGATACGCAGTATTTT.